A single sample gave rise to the 8 T cell receptor beta chains below, sequenced in a study of T cells in Graves' hyperthyroidism and ophthalmopathy. Amplified regions were TCR beta CDR3 sequences from RNA transcripts. The HTBI set primed first-round TCR CDR3 RT-PCR. TCRdb re-called the multiplex PCR reads through MiXCR, storing one row per CDR3 protein. The sample has about 640,000 distinct CDR3 sequences, about 14% seen once; the top ten hold approximately 13%. The sample consisted of blood. The receptors stem from a woman in her 50s with Graves' ophthalmopathy.

The sample holds many counts of this clonotype. The chain has TRBV20-1 and TRBJ2-3, with D perhaps matching TRBD2 (6 bases). CDR3 length: 14 residues. V was shortened by 3 bases and J by 4 bases, with 14 bases between the two germline ends. Germline-derived CDR1 and CDR2 are DFQATT and SNEGSKA (reference sequence). CDR3 nucleotides: TGCAGTGCTAGGGGTTGGCGGGACTCAGATACGCAGTATTTT. The encoded protein is CSARGWRDSDTQYF.

This clonotype appeared many times. CDR3 in DNA: TGCGCCAGCAGCTTTAGAGGGACAGACTACAATGAGCAGTTCTTC. It translates to CASSFRGTDYNEQFF. The genes are TRBV5-1 and TRBJ2-1; 7 bases map to TRBD1. The CDR3 consists of 15 residues. CDR1 is SGHRS, CDR2 YFSETQ, per germline. V trimming: 2 bases; J trimming: 3 bases; junction bases outside the gene matches: 5.

This clonotype has a count of ten or more. The rearrangement joins TRBV20-1 to TRBJ2-7; 8 bases align to TRBD1. This CDR3 has 14 residues. The V gene's germline CDR1 is DFQATT and CDR2 SNEGSKA (reference sequence). J lost 4 bases, V lost 3 bases, and 8 bases had no gene match. The DNA for the CDR3 is TGCAGTGCTAGTCGGGGACAGGAGGGTTACGAGCAGTACTTC. It codes for CSASRGQEGYEQYF.

This clonotype was detected only a few times. V is TRBV6-5 and J is TRBJ1-6; 7 nucleotides line up with TRBD1. Germline V lookup: CDR1 MNHEY, CDR2 SVGAGI. Germline trimming cut 0 bases from V and 9 bases from J; bases unmatched to any gene: 2. The CDR3 extends over 14 amino acids. As DNA, the CDR3 is TGTGCCAGCAGTTACTCGTACAGGGGTTCACCCCTCCACTTT. Its protein product is CASSYSYRGSPLHF.

This chain uses TRBV12-3 or TRBV12-4 with TRBJ1-1, with D uncertain. The V and J ends lost 2 bases and 2 bases respectively, with 12 bases between them. This CDR3 has 15 amino acids. The CDR3 DNA reads as TGTGCCAGCAGTTTAAGAAAGGGTTTTAACACTGAAGCTTTCTTT. Its protein product is CASSLRKGFNTEAFF.

The chain employs TRBV6-1 and TRBJ2-1; D call uncertain. Germline V gene data show CDR1 as MNHNS and CDR2 as SASEGT. V was pared by 5 bases and J by 4 bases, with 12 bases between. This CDR3 is 14 amino acids long. Here the CDR3 DNA reads TGTGCCAGCAGTATCCGGGCCAATTACAATGAGCAGTTCTTC. Its protein product is CASSIRANYNEQFF.

In its sample, this clonotype was seen many times. This chain connects TRBV12-3 or TRBV12-4 to TRBJ2-3, with TRBD2 matching over 8 bases. The CDR3 runs 16 residues. V shed 5 bases and J 6 bases; nucleotides not matched to a gene: 13. The CDR3, as DNA: TGTGCCAGCAGTGCCGGGAAGCGGGGGACCCGCGATACGCAGTATTTT. It specifies CASSAGKRGTRDTQYF.

For this clonotype: A much bigger clone sits one base away, suggesting this may be a read error. The chain carries TRBV11-3 and TRBJ2-1; either TRBD1 or TRBD2 may supply D (6 bases each). This CDR3 comprises 15 residues. V lost 4 bases and J lost 5, with 15 bases in between. Looked up from germline, CDR1 is SGHNT and CDR2 is YENEEA. The CDR3 region has the DNA TGTGCCAGCAGCTCTAGCCGGGGGCCCCACAATGAGCAGTTCTTC. The encoded protein is CASSSSRGPHNEQFF.